One sample yielded the 24 T cell receptor beta chains listed below, sequenced in a study of blood T cell repertoires in COVID-19. This table comes from immunoSEQ multiplex PCR, and its TCRdb copy is limited to in-frame clones, with some not included. The sample lists about 150,000 clones, around four fifths occurring once. Specimen: peripheral blood. These receptors all come from a woman in her forties with active or convalescent COVID-19.

V and J are TRBV3-1 (or the pseudogene TRBV3-2) and TRBJ1-1; 8 positions match TRBD1. With V trimmed by 1 base and J by 2 bases, 6 bases remained unmatched. The CDR3 totals 16 residues. Germline lookup yields CDR1 LGHDT and CDR2 YNNKEL (reference sequence). CDR3 nucleotides: TGTGCCAGCAGCCAAGCGGGGGACAGGAGAAACACTGAAGCTTTCTTT. Translated, it gives CASSQAGDRRNTEAFF.

V is TRBV5-4 and J is TRBJ2-1; D is unresolved. V shed 5 bases and J shed 5 bases, with 23 bases lying between them. In germline, CDR1 is SGHNT, CDR2 YYREEE (reference sequence). CDR3 length: 17 amino acids. The CDR3 protein is CASSMSDTAQSHNEQFF. The CDR3 DNA reads as TGTGCCAGCAGTATGAGCGATACCGCCCAGTCGCACAATGAGCAGTTCTTC.

The V call is TRBV28, the J call TRBJ1-5; TRBD1 agrees at 9 bases. The V gene end was trimmed by 3 bases and the J gene end by 5 bases; junction bases not matched to a gene: 2. This CDR3 has 14 residues. Germline V lookup: CDR1 MDHEN, CDR2 SYDVKM. CDR3 residues: CASSFGTGHQPQHF. The CDR3 DNA is TGTGCCAGCAGTTTTGGGACAGGGCATCAGCCCCAGCATTTT.

The rearrangement links TRBV9 to TRBJ1-1; tentatively, D is TRBD1 (5 bases). V shed 0 bases and J shed 4 bases, with 25 bases lying between them. CDR1 is SGDLS, CDR2 YYNGEE, per germline. This CDR3 region has 19 residues. The CDR3 sequence is CASSVGWGNGRGDGTEAFF. Here the CDR3 DNA reads TGTGCCAGCAGCGTAGGATGGGGGAACGGGAGGGGTGACGGCACTGAAGCTTTCTTT. Combining the CDR3 with reference TRBV9 and TRBJ1-1 gives the whole variable domain DSGVTQTPKHLITATGQRVTLRCSPRSGDLSVYWYQQSLDQGLQFLIQYYNGEERAKGNILERFSAQQFPDLHSELNLSSLELGDSALYFCASSVGWGNGRGDGTEAFFGQGTRLTVV.

This chain joins TRBV10-1 and TRBJ1-5, with D tentatively TRBD1 (6 bases). Germline values: CDR1 WNHNN, CDR2 SYGVQD (reference sequence). Trimming cost V 4 bases and J 4 bases, with 11 bases left between them. The CDR3 is made up of 14 amino acids. The CDR3 nucleotides are TGCGCCAGCAGTGGGGGGCTGCCTAATCAGCCCCAGCATTTT. It translates to CASSGGLPNQPQHF.

This clone was seen a single time. This rearrangement joins TRBV25-1 to TRBJ1-2; D gene unclear. Trimming shortened V by 5 bases and J by 5 bases, and 12 bases separated the two germline ends. This CDR3 has 13 residues. CDR1 and CDR2 from the germline V gene are MGHDK and SYGVNS. The CDR3 loop is CASSPRVSYGYTF. The DNA for the CDR3 is TGTGCCAGCAGTCCTCGGGTTTCTTATGGCTACACCTTC.

The V gene is TRBV6-5, the J gene TRBJ1-5; TRBD1 aligns across 10 bases. The CDR3 loop spans 15 amino acids. CDR1 and CDR2 (germline): MNHEY, SVGAGI. Trimming cost V 0 bases and J 6 bases; bases outside gene matches: 2. The CDR3 region is CASSYSRDRGQPQHF. CDR3 bases: TGTGCCAGCAGTTACTCGAGGGACAGGGGTCAGCCCCAGCATTTT.

The gene calls are TRBV6-5 and TRBJ1-1; no reliable D call. V gave up 1 base and J gave up 2 bases, with 8 bases separating them. Germline CDR1 reads MNHEY; CDR2 reads SVGAGI. This CDR3 is built from 14 residues. The CDR3 loop is CASSYLSGNTEAFF. CDR3 bases: TGTGCCAGCAGTTACTTGTCGGGAAACACTGAAGCTTTCTTT.

J is TRBJ2-7 and V is TRBV11-2; perhaps TRBD1 as D (5 bases). The CDR3 length is 16 residues. V was shortened by 5 bases and J by 2 bases, with 19 bases between the two germline ends. CDR1 is SGHAT and CDR2 is FQNNGV in the germline V gene. CDR3 DNA: TGTGCCAGCAGCCCGATATTGGGGAAGGGGCCCTACGAGCAGTACTTC. Translated: CASSPILGKGPYEQYF.

This chain uses TRBV4-1 with TRBJ2-7; D is possibly TRBD2 (6 bases). This CDR3 has 13 amino acids. Germline V CDR1 and CDR2: MGHRA, YSYEKL. Trimming took off 1 base at V and 5 bases at J, with 9 bases between the two ends. This CDR3 is CASSQAEGNEQYF. In DNA, the CDR3 is TGCGCCAGCAGCCAAGCGGAGGGGAACGAGCAGTACTTC.

The chain is built from TRBV4-3 and TRBJ1-2; 9 nucleotides agree with TRBD1. The CDR3 contains 16 residues. Losses at the gene ends were 3 bases for V and 6 bases for J; bases not matched to a gene: 11. Germline V gives CDR1 LGHNA, CDR2 YSLEER. Here the CDR3 DNA reads TGCGCCAGCAGCCAGCTGCAACCGGGACAGGGTAATGGCTACACCTTC. Encoded protein: CASSQLQPGQGNGYTF.

The gene calls are TRBV30 and TRBJ1-5; perhaps TRBD1 as D (6 bases). This CDR3 is 15 amino acids long. Per germline, CDR1 GTSNPN and CDR2 SVGIG (reference sequence). The V end was cut by 2 bases, the J end by 3 bases, with 14 bases between. CDR3 protein: CAWSSPGQFNQPQHF. DNA for the CDR3: TGTGCCTGGAGTAGCCCCGGACAGTTCAATCAGCCCCAGCATTTT.

This clone was observed a single time. The genes are TRBV27 and TRBJ2-7; 8 positions match TRBD1. The V segment lost 5 bases and the J segment 2 bases; nucleotides outside the gene matches: 8. Germline V gene lookup returns CDR1 MNHEY and CDR2 SMNVEV (reference sequence). The CDR3 contains 15 residues. The CDR3 nucleotides read TGTGCCAGCAGTCGTTGGGACAGGCTTACCTACGAGCAGTACTTC. Protein: CASSRWDRLTYEQYF.

The V gene is TRBV28, the J gene TRBJ1-5; D unresolved. CDR1 and CDR2 from the germline V gene are MDHEN and SYDVKM. V was pared by 5 bases and J by 4 bases, with 12 bases between. The CDR3 covers 14 residues. The CDR3 loop is CASSLSVRNQPQHF. The CDR3 coding sequence is TGTGCCAGCAGTCTATCGGTTCGAAATCAGCCCCAGCATTTT.

The gene calls are TRBV11-2 and TRBJ1-1; perhaps TRBD1 as D (5 bases). V dropped 4 bases and J dropped 3 bases, with 12 bases sitting between them. The CDR3 is 14 residues long. The germline V gene has CDR1 SGHAT and CDR2 FQNNGV. DNA for the CDR3: TGTGCCAGCAGCTGGGGCAGATCTTACACTGAAGCTTTCTTT. This encodes CASSWGRSYTEAFF.

V and J are TRBV7-2 and TRBJ1-2, with D unresolved. The CDR3 extends over 15 amino acids. Germline CDR1 reads SGHTA; CDR2 reads FQGNSA. Deletions cut 1 base from V and 3 bases from J, with 12 bases between. CDR3 sequence: CASSLGSEPYYGYTF. The CDR3 bases are TGTGCCAGCAGCTTAGGATCCGAGCCATACTATGGCTACACCTTC.

The CDR3 region is CATSPPSTFYGYTF. CDR3 DNA: TGTGCCACCAGTCCCCCTAGTACCTTCTATGGCTACACCTTC. The J gene is TRBJ1-2, the V gene TRBV24-1; D not resolved. This CDR3 region has 14 residues. Trimming stripped 6 bases from V and 4 bases from J, with 14 bases between. The germline CDR1 and CDR2 sequences are KGHDR and SFDVKD.

CDR3 loop: CASSPGGDSSIYGYTF. The CDR3 coding sequence is TGTGCCAGCAGTCCCGGGGGGGACAGTTCCATCTATGGCTACACCTTC. The chain links TRBV28 to TRBJ1-2; TRBD1 matches 7 bases. Germline trimming cut 5 bases from V and 4 bases from J; bases unmatched to any gene: 13. Germline loops: CDR1 MDHEN, CDR2 SYDVKM. This CDR3 is 16 amino acids long.

This clone was seen only a few times. This chain links TRBV6-2 or TRBV6-3 with TRBJ2-7; 10 bases map to TRBD2. This CDR3 is 16 amino acids long. Trimming at V came to 2 bases and at J to 5 bases, leaving 9 bases not matched to a gene. Germline CDR1 reads MNHEY; CDR2 reads SVGEGT. The CDR3 loop is CASSYLRGGLANEQYF. For the CDR3, the DNA is TGTGCCAGCAGTTACCTCAGAGGGGGACTAGCGAACGAGCAGTACTTC.

The chain joins TRBV6-2 or TRBV6-3 to TRBJ2-1; no reliable D call. The V end lost 2 bases, the J end lost 9 bases, and 14 bases lay between the germline ends. CDR1 MNHEY and CDR2 SVGEGT come from the germline V gene. This CDR3 contains 14 residues. The CDR3 region is CASSYPGGSREQFF. CDR3 DNA sequence: TGTGCCAGCAGTTACCCGGGTGGGTCCCGTGAGCAGTTCTTC.

CDR3 coding DNA: TGTGCCAGCGGAACAGGGACCTACGAGCAGTACTTC. Protein product: CASGTGTYEQYF. This chain uses TRBV2 with TRBJ2-7, with a possible D match to TRBD1 (6 bases). Deletions cut 8 bases from V and 2 bases from J, with 10 bases between. Germline CDR1 and CDR2: SNHLY and FYNNEI. CDR3 size: 12 residues.

This chain uses TRBV6-5 with TRBJ2-1, with D possibly being TRBD2 (6 bases). The CDR3 has 10 residues. V shed 8 bases and J shed 11 bases, with 10 bases lying between them. CDR1 MNHEY and CDR2 SVGAGI come from the germline V gene. The CDR3 coding sequence is TGTGCCAGCCTGGGACTTAAGCAGTTCTTC. Translation: CASLGLKQFF.

This clone has more than one count but fewer than ten. This chain uses TRBV19 with TRBJ1-1, with D perhaps TRBD1 (5 bases). Trimming took 10 bases from V and 8 from J, leaving 17 bases between them. The CDR3 covers 12 residues. Per the germline V gene, CDR1 is LNHDA and CDR2 is SQIVND (reference sequence). The CDR3 region is CATAKGPLEAFF. CDR3 coding DNA: TGTGCCACCGCGAAGGGGCCCTTAGAAGCTTTCTTT.

This sequence joins TRBV19 and TRBJ1-5, with a weak D call TRBD1 (6 bases). CDR3 length: 15 residues. Germline loops: CDR1 LNHDA, CDR2 SQIVND (reference sequence). Trimming shortened V by 4 bases and J by 1 base, and 11 bases separated the two germline ends. The CDR3 is CASSTGVGSNQPQHF. CDR3 nucleotides: TGTGCCAGTAGTACAGGGGTCGGAAGCAATCAGCCCCAGCATTTT.